This T cell receptor (beta chain) appears in the sequencing data of a study of cytomegalovirus exposure and HLA in healthy donors. Study-wide findings and caveats: Earlier analysis yielded a pattern in which most TCR beta V segments were productive about 90% or about 30% of the time. It was only CMV serostatus that was available as immune exposure information. Prediction of most subjects' HLA-A and HLA-B alleles by TCR beta sequences was reportedly accurate.

As for this clone: What it recognizes is unknown.

Germline values: CDR1 DFQATT, CDR2 SNEGSKA (reference sequence). The length of the CDR3 is 11 residues. Between the trimmed V and J ends, which lost 6 bases and 11 bases, there was a span of 16 bases. In the PCR, 60 Vbeta and 13 Jbeta primers were used. Sequencing was performed with immunoSEQ multiplex PCR; in TCRdb, only in-frame clones are kept and a portion is missing. The table lists about 160,000 clones, 65% to 90% of them singletons. The chain couples TRBV20-1 to TRBJ1-2; TRBD1 might be the D (5 bases). The receptor's source is a man aged 45-60 years in good health and CMV-seropositive. Sequencing was done on a sample of PBMCs. The CDR3 loop reads CSARRQQSYTF. As DNA, the CDR3 is TGCAGTGCCAGGAGACAGCAGTCGTACACCTTC.